A selection of T cell receptor beta chains follows, all from one sample in a study of T cell repertoires in cytomegalovirus infection. Their cognate antigens are unknown. One entry per CDR3 protein results from TCRdb running MiXCR on the reads. Of around 750,000 distinct CDR3 sequences listed, approximately 30% are singletons. The specimen was cultured CD8+ T cells from PBMCs, collected from culture after CMV antigen stimulation. All receptors derive from a human donor in good health (CMV status not recorded). Some clones in this sample may be carry-over from other donors' samples. Each CDR3 is given with its conserved first and last residue. The order of the fields is D gene, V gene, J gene, clone size, CDR3 protein, CDR3 DNA. A D gene is named only where the DNA matches it firmly. Not every row has a clone size; where given, it reads once, few, many or a size class.

d_gene: .; v_gene: TRBV19; j_gene: TRBJ1-1; abundance: few; CDR3aa: CASSGGRREAFF; CDR3nt: TGTGCCAGTAGTGGCGGGCGGAGGGAAGCTTTCTTT
d_gene: .; v_gene: TRBV4-1; j_gene: TRBJ2-1; abundance: .; CDR3aa: CASSQEGLLDRFNEQFF; CDR3nt: TGCGCCAGCAGCCAAGAAGGCCTCCTTGACAGATTCAATGAGCAGTTCTTC
d_gene: .; v_gene: TRBV7-2; j_gene: TRBJ2-5; abundance: .; CDR3aa: CASSLVTGYQETQYF; CDR3nt: TGTGCCAGCAGCTTAGTAACGGGGTACCAAGAGACCCAGTACTTC
d_gene: TRBD1; v_gene: TRBV7-9; j_gene: TRBJ2-1; abundance: .; CDR3aa: CASSLGSGTVHEQFF; CDR3nt: TGTGCCAGCAGCTTAGGTTCGGGGACAGTGCATGAGCAGTTCTTC
d_gene: .; v_gene: TRBV12-3/TRBV12-4; j_gene: TRBJ2-3; abundance: .; CDR3aa: CASCQTPDTQYF; CDR3nt: TGTGCCAGCTGCCAGACTCCGGATACGCAGTATTTT
d_gene: .; v_gene: TRBV28; j_gene: TRBJ1-2; abundance: .; CDR3aa: CASSDSHYGYTF; CDR3nt: TGTGCCAGCAGTGACAGCCACTATGGCTACACCTTC
d_gene: TRBD2; v_gene: TRBV2; j_gene: TRBJ2-5; abundance: .; CDR3aa: CASSFPVGGSPETQYF; CDR3nt: TGTGCCAGCAGCTTCCCAGTGGGGGGGTCGCCGGAGACCCAGTACTTC
d_gene: .; v_gene: TRBV19; j_gene: TRBJ1-4; abundance: .; CDR3aa: CASSISAGPFEKLFF; CDR3nt: TGTGCCAGTAGTATCTCAGCAGGGCCGTTCGAAAAACTGTTTTTT
d_gene: .; v_gene: TRBV7-6; j_gene: TRBJ2-2; abundance: .; CDR3aa: CASSLGRYGPTGELFF; CDR3nt: TGTGCCAGCAGCTTAGGTCGATACGGACCCACCGGGGAGCTGTTTTTT
d_gene: .; v_gene: TRBV19; j_gene: TRBJ2-5; abundance: .; CDR3aa: CASAMGGETQYF; CDR3nt: TGTGCCAGCGCGATGGGCGGGGAGACCCAGTACTTC
d_gene: TRBD2; v_gene: TRBV20-1; j_gene: TRBJ2-5; abundance: .; CDR3aa: CSASFQGGRETQYF; CDR3nt: TGCAGTGCTAGTTTCCAGGGAGGGAGAGAGACCCAGTACTTC
d_gene: .; v_gene: TRBV7-6; j_gene: TRBJ2-2; abundance: few; CDR3aa: CASSPRGGLANTGELFF; CDR3nt: TGTGCCAGCAGCCCCAGGGGGGGTTTGGCGAACACCGGGGAGCTGTTTTTT
d_gene: .; v_gene: TRBV4-1; j_gene: TRBJ1-2; abundance: .; CDR3aa: CASSQDQSWDGYTF; CDR3nt: TGCGCCAGCAGCCAAGATCAGAGCTGGGACGGCTACACCTTC
d_gene: TRBD1; v_gene: TRBV7-9; j_gene: TRBJ1-4; abundance: few; CDR3aa: CASSYGTGANEKLFF; CDR3nt: TGTGCCAGCAGCTACGGGACAGGAGCTAATGAAAAACTGTTTTTT
d_gene: .; v_gene: TRBV7-2; j_gene: TRBJ2-1; abundance: many; CDR3aa: CASSPGGTLSGNEQFF; CDR3nt: TGTGCCAGCAGCCCAGGGGGGACCCTCTCAGGGAATGAGCAGTTCTTC
d_gene: TRBD1; v_gene: TRBV7-8; j_gene: TRBJ1-1; abundance: few; CDR3aa: CASSLGTGAATEAFF; CDR3nt: TGTGCCAGCAGCTTAGGTACAGGGGCGGCCACTGAAGCTTTCTTT
d_gene: .; v_gene: TRBV7-9; j_gene: TRBJ1-4; abundance: once; CDR3aa: CASSLVQVNEKLFF; CDR3nt: TGTGCCAGCAGCTTAGTACAGGTTAATGAAAAACTGTTTTTT
d_gene: .; v_gene: TRBV4-1; j_gene: TRBJ2-1; abundance: .; CDR3aa: CASSQEEGAYEQFF; CDR3nt: TGCGCCAGCAGCCAAGAGGAGGGGGCCTATGAGCAGTTCTTC
d_gene: TRBD1; v_gene: TRBV7-9; j_gene: TRBJ1-3; abundance: .; CDR3aa: CASSPGTGGISGNTIYF; CDR3nt: TGTGCCAGCAGCCCTGGGACAGGGGGGATCTCTGGAAACACCATATATTTT
d_gene: .; v_gene: TRBV7-8; j_gene: TRBJ2-3; abundance: .; CDR3aa: CASSLVWGSTDTQYF; CDR3nt: TGTGCCAGCAGCTTAGTGTGGGGAAGCACAGATACGCAGTATTTT
d_gene: .; v_gene: TRBV6-2/TRBV6-3; j_gene: TRBJ2-3; abundance: .; CDR3aa: CASGYGGGPGNGTDTQYF; CDR3nt: TGTGCCAGCGGATACGGTGGAGGGCCAGGGAACGGTACAGATACGCAGTATTTT
d_gene: .; v_gene: TRBV12-3/TRBV12-4; j_gene: TRBJ2-4; abundance: .; CDR3aa: CASSAGQNIQYF; CDR3nt: TGTGCCAGCAGTGCCGGGCAAAACATTCAGTACTTC
d_gene: .; v_gene: TRBV12-3/TRBV12-4; j_gene: TRBJ1-2; abundance: .; CDR3aa: CASRSGSGYTF; CDR3nt: TGTGCCAGCAGGTCAGGGAGTGGCTACACCTTC
d_gene: .; v_gene: TRBV20-1; j_gene: TRBJ1-1; abundance: .; CDR3aa: CSARDSGDRYTDAFF; CDR3nt: TGCAGTGCTAGAGACTCCGGGGATCGGTACACTGATGCTTTCTTT
d_gene: .; v_gene: TRBV2; j_gene: TRBJ2-3; abundance: .; CDR3aa: CASSPLPGVEDTQYF; CDR3nt: TGTGCCAGCAGTCCTCTGCCGGGGGTGGAAGATACGCAGTATTTT
d_gene: TRBD2; v_gene: TRBV5-4; j_gene: TRBJ2-1; abundance: few; CDR3aa: CASSLAAGGEFF; CDR3nt: TGTGCCAGCAGCTTGGCCGCCGGGGGGGAGTTCTTC
d_gene: TRBD1; v_gene: TRBV7-3; j_gene: TRBJ2-2; abundance: .; CDR3aa: CASSLKPPWTGYIGELFF; CDR3nt: TGTGCCAGCAGCTTAAAACCCCCTTGGACAGGTTACATCGGGGAGCTGTTTTTT
d_gene: .; v_gene: TRBV10-2; j_gene: TRBJ1-4; abundance: few; CDR3aa: CASSEWETNEKLFF; CDR3nt: TGCGCCAGCAGTGAATGGGAGACTAATGAAAAACTGTTTTTT
d_gene: .; v_gene: TRBV2; j_gene: TRBJ2-1; abundance: many; CDR3aa: CASSEYIRGDKQFF; CDR3nt: TGTGCCAGCAGTGAATACATACGCGGGGACAAGCAGTTCTTC
d_gene: .; v_gene: TRBV6-1; j_gene: TRBJ1-1; abundance: .; CDR3aa: CASSYRQDYTEAFF; CDR3nt: TGTGCCAGCAGTTATAGACAGGACTACACTGAAGCTTTCTTT
d_gene: .; v_gene: TRBV12-3/TRBV12-4; j_gene: TRBJ2-3; abundance: few; CDR3aa: CASSLVDSFITDTQYF; CDR3nt: TGTGCCAGCAGTTTAGTCGACAGCTTCATCACAGATACGCAGTATTTT
d_gene: .; v_gene: TRBV7-6; j_gene: TRBJ1-3; abundance: few; CDR3aa: CASSLSSGRRTGNTIYF; CDR3nt: TGTGCCAGCAGCTTATCCTCGGGACGCCGAACTGGAAACACCATATATTTT
d_gene: .; v_gene: TRBV4-1; j_gene: TRBJ2-5; abundance: few; CDR3aa: CASALVGGEETQYF; CDR3nt: TGCGCCAGCGCACTCGTCGGAGGGGAAGAGACCCAGTACTTC
d_gene: TRBD1; v_gene: TRBV12-3/TRBV12-4; j_gene: TRBJ1-4; abundance: .; CDR3aa: CASSPPGQGREKLFF; CDR3nt: TGTGCCAGCAGTCCCCCGGGACAGGGGAGAGAAAAACTGTTTTTT
d_gene: TRBD1; v_gene: TRBV7-6; j_gene: TRBJ2-1; abundance: few; CDR3aa: CASSYVQGAYNEQFF; CDR3nt: TGTGCCAGCAGCTATGTACAGGGGGCTTACAATGAGCAGTTCTTC
d_gene: .; v_gene: TRBV6-5; j_gene: TRBJ2-1; abundance: .; CDR3aa: CASSFQGVSLEQFF; CDR3nt: TGTGCCAGCAGTTTTCAGGGTGTCTCTCTTGAGCAGTTCTTC
d_gene: .; v_gene: TRBV7-9; j_gene: TRBJ1-6; abundance: .; CDR3aa: CASSLSTAKTLHF; CDR3nt: TGTGCCAGCAGCTTATCGACAGCTAAGACCCTCCACTTT
d_gene: .; v_gene: TRBV7-8; j_gene: TRBJ1-1; abundance: many; CDR3aa: CASSQGTANTEAFF; CDR3nt: TGTGCCAGCAGCCAAGGGACCGCGAACACTGAAGCTTTCTTT
d_gene: .; v_gene: TRBV7-6; j_gene: TRBJ2-2; abundance: many; CDR3aa: CASSTKYAGPNTGELFF; CDR3nt: TGTGCCAGCAGCACTAAATATGCGGGCCCGAACACCGGGGAGCTGTTTTTT
d_gene: .; v_gene: TRBV11-2; j_gene: TRBJ1-2; abundance: few; CDR3aa: CASSYGPEGYGYTF; CDR3nt: TGTGCCAGCAGCTACGGGCCCGAGGGCTATGGCTACACCTTC
d_gene: .; v_gene: TRBV27; j_gene: TRBJ1-2; abundance: .; CDR3aa: CASSSSGRDGYTF; CDR3nt: TGTGCCAGCAGTTCCTCAGGGAGAGATGGCTACACCTTC
d_gene: TRBD1; v_gene: TRBV4-1; j_gene: TRBJ2-1; abundance: .; CDR3aa: CASSLRGQGGLNEQFF; CDR3nt: TGCGCCAGCAGCCTCCGAGGACAGGGGGGACTGAATGAGCAGTTCTTC
d_gene: TRBD1; v_gene: TRBV20-1; j_gene: TRBJ1-6; abundance: .; CDR3aa: CSADEGTGILDSPLHF; CDR3nt: TGCAGTGCTGACGAAGGGACAGGGATATTGGATTCACCCCTCCACTTT
d_gene: .; v_gene: TRBV29-1; j_gene: TRBJ2-1; abundance: .; CDR3aa: CSAGEVVTSGKFYNEQFF; CDR3nt: TGCAGTGCAGGGGAAGTAGTGACGAGCGGGAAATTCTACAATGAGCAGTTCTTC
d_gene: .; v_gene: TRBV12-3/TRBV12-4; j_gene: TRBJ2-3; abundance: many; CDR3aa: CASSNSVPDTQYF; CDR3nt: TGTGCCAGCAGTAATAGTGTGCCAGATACGCAGTATTTT
d_gene: .; v_gene: TRBV7-6; j_gene: TRBJ1-1; abundance: many; CDR3aa: CASSSWDEHEAFF; CDR3nt: TGTGCCAGCAGCTCCTGGGACGAACATGAAGCTTTCTTT
d_gene: TRBD2; v_gene: TRBV27; j_gene: TRBJ2-7; abundance: .; CDR3aa: CASSLAGGVSYEQYF; CDR3nt: TGTGCCAGCAGTTTAGCGGGAGGGGTCTCCTACGAGCAGTACTTC
d_gene: .; v_gene: TRBV7-9; j_gene: TRBJ1-1; abundance: .; CDR3aa: CASSFPSDTEAFF; CDR3nt: TGTGCCAGCAGCTTCCCCTCGGACACTGAAGCTTTCTTT
d_gene: .; v_gene: TRBV12-3/TRBV12-4; j_gene: TRBJ1-6; abundance: .; CDR3aa: CASSLGGPFSYNSPLHF; CDR3nt: TGTGCCAGCAGTTTAGGGGGCCCGTTCTCCTATAATTCACCCCTCCACTTT
d_gene: .; v_gene: TRBV7-9; j_gene: TRBJ2-1; abundance: few; CDR3aa: CASSLGTRSSYNEQFF; CDR3nt: TGTGCCAGCAGCTTAGGGACACGGAGCTCCTACAATGAGCAGTTCTTC
d_gene: .; v_gene: TRBV11-2; j_gene: TRBJ1-5; abundance: few; CDR3aa: CASSFGRDPPNQPQHF; CDR3nt: TGTGCCAGCAGCTTCGGGCGAGATCCCCCCAATCAGCCCCAGCATTTT
d_gene: TRBD1; v_gene: TRBV25-1; j_gene: TRBJ1-2; abundance: .; CDR3aa: CARDAFDRDGYTF; CDR3nt: TGTGCCAGAGATGCTTTCGACAGGGATGGCTACACCTTC
d_gene: TRBD2; v_gene: TRBV7-4; j_gene: TRBJ2-5; abundance: .; CDR3aa: CASSSGTRTQETQYF; CDR3nt: TGTGCCAGCAGCTCCGGGACTAGAACTCAAGAGACCCAGTACTTC
d_gene: .; v_gene: TRBV7-9; j_gene: TRBJ1-5; abundance: many; CDR3aa: CASLGRTGHYSNQPQHF; CDR3nt: TGTGCCAGCCTCGGCCGTACCGGCCACTATAGCAATCAGCCCCAGCATTTT
d_gene: .; v_gene: TRBV12-3/TRBV12-4; j_gene: TRBJ1-1; abundance: many; CDR3aa: CASSFREDTEAFF; CDR3nt: TGTGCCAGCAGTTTCAGGGAAGACACTGAAGCTTTCTTT
d_gene: .; v_gene: TRBV7-1; j_gene: TRBJ1-2; abundance: .; CDR3aa: CASSHPIRGRGEGYAF; CDR3nt: TGTGCCAGCAGCCATCCGATTCGTGGGAGGGGTGAAGGCTACGCCTTC
d_gene: TRBD2; v_gene: TRBV6-1; j_gene: TRBJ2-1; abundance: few; CDR3aa: CASAASGGAYNEQFF; CDR3nt: TGTGCCAGCGCGGCTAGCGGGGGGGCCTACAATGAGCAGTTCTTC